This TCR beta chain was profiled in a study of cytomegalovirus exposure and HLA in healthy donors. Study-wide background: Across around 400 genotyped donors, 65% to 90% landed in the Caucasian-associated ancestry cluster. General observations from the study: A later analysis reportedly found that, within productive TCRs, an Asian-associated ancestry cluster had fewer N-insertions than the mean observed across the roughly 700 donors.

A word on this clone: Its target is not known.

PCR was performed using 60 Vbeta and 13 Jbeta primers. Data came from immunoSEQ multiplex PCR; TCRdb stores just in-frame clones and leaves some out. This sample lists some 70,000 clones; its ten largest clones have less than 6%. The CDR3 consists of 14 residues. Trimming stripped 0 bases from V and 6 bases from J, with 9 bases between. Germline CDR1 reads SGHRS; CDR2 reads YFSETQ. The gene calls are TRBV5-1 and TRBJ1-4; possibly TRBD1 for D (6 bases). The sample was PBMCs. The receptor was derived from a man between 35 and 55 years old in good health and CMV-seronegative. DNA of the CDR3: TGCGCCAGCAGCTTGGAACAGGGATATGAAAAACTGTTTTTT. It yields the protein CASSLEQGYEKLFF.